The 28 T cell receptor beta chains reported below all come from one sample, sequenced in a study of shared clonotypes between healthy human individuals. Profiling relied on immunoSEQ multiplex PCR, and the TCRdb table lists in-frame clones only, not all of them. Of roughly 2,300,000 clones listed, 80% to 95% are singletons. The sample taken for sequencing was naive CD4+ T cells from PBMCs. Subset of the sample: CD45RA+ positively selected. The origin of the receptors is a young man in good health. Some clones in this sample may be carry-over from other donors' samples.

Comment on this clone: Other DNA sequences in this sample translate to the same CDR3. J is TRBJ1-1 and V is TRBV6-5; D is uncertain. The germline V gene encodes CDR1 MNHEY and CDR2 SVGAGI. Trimming removed 4 bases from V and 2 bases from J, with 2 bases in between. The CDR3 length is 11 residues. The CDR3, as DNA: TGTGCCAGCAGTTCCAACACTGAAGCTTTCTTT. Translated, it gives CASSSNTEAFF.

J is TRBJ2-5 and V is TRBV19; TRBD1 matches at 8 bases. V was clipped by 10 bases and J by 1 base; unmatched bases: 5. Per the germline V gene, CDR1 is LNHDA and CDR2 is SQIVND (reference sequence). CDR3 size: 13 residues. CDR3 region: CATSGQAQETQYF. The DNA of the CDR3 is TGTGCCACCTCGGGACAGGCCCAAGAGACCCAGTACTTC. Filled out from reference TRBV19 and TRBJ2-5, the complete variable domain reads DGGITQSPKYLFRKEGQNVTLSCEQNLNHDAMYWYRQDPGQGLRLIYYSQIVNDFQKGDIAEGYSVSREKKESFPLTVTSAQKNPTAFYLCATSGQAQETQYFGPGTRLLVL.

The V and J genes are TRBV7-8 and TRBJ1-4; 7 positions agree with TRBD1. This CDR3 has 15 amino acids. V shed 0 bases, J shed 7 bases, and the junction held 5 bases outside the gene matches. Germline lookup yields CDR1 SGHVS and CDR2 FQNEAQ. CDR3 DNA sequence: TGTGCCAGCAGCTTAGCCATGACAGGGTTTGAAAAACTGTTTTTT. Translating gives CASSLAMTGFEKLFF.

V usage is TRBV29-1 and J usage is TRBJ2-5; possible D gene TRBD2, 5 bases. This CDR3 spans 17 amino acids. In germline, CDR1 is SQVTM, CDR2 ANQGSEA. Trimming took 0 bases from V and 3 from J, leaving 20 bases between them. CDR3 protein: CSVEDSRTVTGEETQYF. CDR3 bases: TGCAGCGTTGAAGATTCGAGGACCGTGACCGGGGAAGAGACCCAGTACTTC.

The rearrangement joins TRBV18 to TRBJ2-2, with D tentatively TRBD2 (5 bases). The CDR3 contains 17 residues. Germline loops: CDR1 KGHSH, CDR2 LQKENI. Trimming shortened V by 2 bases and J by 1 base, and 14 bases separated the two germline ends. In DNA form, the CDR3 reads TGTGCCAGCTCACCAGGAGTCCGAGGACTGAACACCGGGGAGCTGTTTTTT. Protein product: CASSPGVRGLNTGELFF.

This chain uses TRBV5-1 with TRBJ1-1; D may be TRBD1 (6 bases). The V and J ends lost 4 bases and 10 bases respectively, with 20 bases between them. Germline V lookup: CDR1 SGHRS, CDR2 YFSETQ. The CDR3 contains 14 residues. The CDR3 protein is CASSRVGTQSGAFF. Here the CDR3 DNA reads TGCGCCAGCAGCCGGGTGGGGACACAGAGTGGAGCTTTCTTT.

The rearrangement uses TRBV29-1 and TRBJ1-2, with a tentative D call TRBD1 (5 bases). CDR1 SQVTM and CDR2 ANQGSEA come from the germline V gene. V lost 4 bases, J lost 4 bases, and 13 bases lay in between. This CDR3 comprises 13 residues. CDR3 protein: CSVGFAGGYGYTF. CDR3 bases: TGCAGCGTTGGTTTCGCGGGGGGCTATGGCTACACCTTC.

J is TRBJ1-3 and V is TRBV18; the D is unclear. The germline CDR1 and CDR2 sequences are KGHSH and LQKENI. There are 14 residues in the CDR3. V was pared by 5 bases and J by 0 bases, with 8 bases between. The CDR3 sequence is CASSIPSSGNTIYF. Written as DNA, the CDR3 is TGTGCCAGCTCAATTCCCAGCTCTGGAAACACCATATATTTT.

The V and J genes are TRBV5-1 and TRBJ2-1; TRBD2 aligns across 11 bases. The CDR3 is made up of 16 amino acids. Germline V gene data show CDR1 as SGHRS and CDR2 as YFSETQ. Losses at the gene ends were 4 bases for V and 5 bases for J; bases not matched to a gene: 8. CDR3 sequence (DNA): TGCGCCAGCAGCCCGCCCGGGACTAGCGGAAACAATGAGCAGTTCTTC. It translates to CASSPPGTSGNNEQFF.

This chain joins TRBV5-1 and TRBJ2-3; TRBD2 agrees at 9 bases. CDR3 length equals 16 residues. Germline CDR1 reads SGHRS; CDR2 reads YFSETQ. Losses at the gene ends were 2 bases for V and 0 bases for J; bases not matched to a gene: 4. The CDR3 reads CASSLIAGASTDTQYF. CDR3 DNA: TGCGCCAGCAGCTTAATAGCGGGAGCAAGCACAGATACGCAGTATTTT.

This clone turned up a few times. V usage is TRBV19 and J usage is TRBJ1-2; no clear D gene. Germline CDR1 is LNHDA and CDR2 is SQIVND (reference sequence). The CDR3 is made up of 12 amino acids. Trimming left V 1 base short and J 6 bases short, with 6 bases between. In DNA form, the CDR3 reads TGTGCCAGTAGTATAGGTTTGGATGGCTACACCTTC. Translating gives CASSIGLDGYTF.

For this clone: This sample includes further DNA sequences coding for the same CDR3. The J gene is TRBJ2-5, the V gene TRBV6-6, with D tentatively TRBD1 or TRBD2 (5 bases each). Germline V gives CDR1 MNHNY, CDR2 SVGAGI (reference sequence). The CDR3 is 13 residues long. V lost 2 bases and J lost 5, with 9 bases in between. This CDR3 is CASSYGGSETQYF. The CDR3, as DNA: TGTGCCAGCAGTTACGGGGGAAGCGAGACCCAGTACTTC.

The chain is built from TRBV6-6 and TRBJ1-2; D is unresolved. This CDR3 spans 16 amino acids. Germline V gene data show CDR1 as MNHNY and CDR2 as SVGAGI (reference sequence). V gave up 2 bases and J gave up 1 base, with 14 bases separating them. CDR3 coding DNA: TGTGCCAGCAGTTACCCCTCAGGCGCAGTTAACTATGGCTACACCTTC. It codes for CASSYPSGAVNYGYTF.

The rearrangement joins TRBV25-1 to TRBJ1-2; D is unclear. The V end lost 1 base, the J end lost 4 bases, and 10 bases lay between the germline ends. The CDR3 contains 14 residues. Germline CDR1 reads MGHDK; CDR2 reads SYGVNS. CDR3 DNA sequence: TGTGCCAGCAGTGAATCGTCAGGATCCTATGGCTACACCTTC. Protein: CASSESSGSYGYTF.

Note on this clone: Within the sample, other DNA sequences also encode this same CDR3. This chain links TRBV5-1 with TRBJ1-3, with no clear D. This CDR3 spans 15 amino acids. The germline V gene has CDR1 SGHRS and CDR2 YFSETQ. The ends were cut back, 0 bases at V and 0 bases at J, with 7 bases in the middle. CDR3 in amino acids: CASSLDGTSGNTIYF. The CDR3 DNA is TGCGCCAGCAGCTTGGACGGAACCTCTGGAAACACCATATATTTT.

Turning to this clone: Other DNA sequences from this sample encode an identical CDR3 as well. The rearrangement uses TRBV30 and TRBJ1-2, with D maybe TRBD1 (6 bases). V lost 3 bases and J 2 bases, leaving 10 bases between the germline ends. CDR3 length: 13 residues. Germline loops: CDR1 GTSNPN, CDR2 SVGIG (reference sequence). Written as DNA, the CDR3 is TGTGCCTGGAGCCCCCAGGGGAACTATGGCTACACCTTC. The encoded protein is CAWSPQGNYGYTF.

In this sample, this clone turned up a few times. This sample also contains other DNA sequences that code for the same CDR3. This chain connects TRBV15 to TRBJ2-3; D not certain. The germline V gene encodes CDR1 LNHNV and CDR2 YYDKDF (reference sequence). Deletions cut 0 bases from V and 2 bases from J, with 3 bases between. The CDR3 has 13 residues. The CDR3 sequence: CATSRDPTDTQYF. CDR3 nucleotides: TGTGCCACCAGCAGAGACCCCACAGATACGCAGTATTTT.

Concerning this clone: At the DNA level, this CDR3 is encoded by other sequences in the same sample as well. The rearrangement uses TRBV9 and TRBJ2-2; no reliable D call. The germline CDR1 and CDR2 sequences are SGDLS and YYNGEE. V gave up 1 base and J gave up 8 bases, with 6 bases separating them. This CDR3 region has 12 residues. CDR3 nucleotides: TGTGCCAGCAGCGTATCGACTGGGGAGCTGTTTTTT. It codes for CASSVSTGELFF.

The chain combines TRBV6-5 with TRBJ1-6; TRBD1 might be the D (6 bases). Trimming removed 2 bases from V and 8 bases from J, with 16 bases in between. The CDR3 is made up of 16 amino acids. The germline gives CDR1 MNHEY, CDR2 SVGAGI. The CDR3 coding sequence is TGTGCCAGCAGTTACAGCGTGGACAGAAACTATTCACCCCTCCACTTT. Translation: CASSYSVDRNYSPLHF.

V usage is TRBV10-3 and J usage is TRBJ2-3, with D possibly called TRBD1 or TRBD2 (5 bases each). The CDR3 has 14 residues. Germline lookup yields CDR1 ENHRY and CDR2 SYGVKD. The germline V and J ends were trimmed by 6 bases and 2 bases, with 12 bases remaining between them. The chain's CDR3 is CAISRDGLTDTQYF. CDR3 sequence (DNA): TGTGCCATCAGCCGGGACGGACTCACAGATACGCAGTATTTT.

This rearrangement joins TRBV9 to TRBJ2-1, with 12 bases aligning to TRBD2. CDR3 size: 16 residues. V dropped 4 bases and J dropped 4; count of bases not matched to a gene: 6. In germline, CDR1 is SGDLS, CDR2 YYNGEE. In nucleotides, the CDR3 is TGTGCCAGCAGCCCTCGGACTAGCGGGGAATACAATGAGCAGTTCTTC. Translating it yields CASSPRTSGEYNEQFF.

About this clone: The identical CDR3 is also encoded by other nucleotide sequences in the sample. This rearrangement joins TRBV7-9 to TRBJ2-3, with D hard to call. The CDR3 length is 14 residues. V gave up 0 bases and J gave up 0 bases, with 4 bases separating them. Germline V lookup: CDR1 SEHNR, CDR2 FQNEAQ (reference sequence). The DNA of the CDR3 is TGTGCCAGCAGCTTAGCGAGAAGCACAGATACGCAGTATTTT. This sequence encodes CASSLARSTDTQYF.

This chain joins TRBV5-1 and TRBJ2-6; D unresolved. V was trimmed by 2 bases and J by 0 bases, leaving 6 bases between them. The CDR3 loop spans 15 amino acids. CDR1 SGHRS and CDR2 YFSETQ come from the germline V gene. The DNA of the CDR3 is TGCGCCAGCAGCTTAGCACCCTCTGGGGCCAACGTCCTGACTTTC. This sequence encodes CASSLAPSGANVLTF.

This chain connects TRBV19 to TRBJ1-4, with a weak D call TRBD1 (6 bases). V lost 5 bases and J 5 bases, leaving 18 bases between the germline ends. The germline CDR1 and CDR2 sequences are LNHDA and SQIVND (reference sequence). The CDR3 consists of 16 residues. In DNA form, the CDR3 reads TGTGCCAGTAGTCTGCCCGGGACACGGAGGAATGAAAAACTGTTTTTT. This sequence encodes CASSLPGTRRNEKLFF.

The chain links TRBV5-5 to TRBJ2-3; TRBD1 or TRBD2 may be the D gene (5 bases each). There are 15 residues in the CDR3. Germline lookup yields CDR1 SGHKS and CDR2 YYEKEE (reference sequence). V lost 1 base and J lost 5, with 14 bases in between. The CDR3: CASSLRIGGGDTQYF. The CDR3 region has the DNA TGTGCCAGCAGCTTGAGGATTGGGGGTGGAGATACGCAGTATTTT.

V is TRBV5-4 and J is TRBJ2-3, with TRBD1 identical over 7 bases. The germline gives CDR1 SGHNT, CDR2 YYREEE (reference sequence). After removal of 0 bases from V and 3 bases from J, the junction contained 4 bases not matched to a gene. The CDR3 covers 15 residues. CDR3 DNA: TGTGCCAGCAGCTTGGGAGGGACAGTTACAGATACGCAGTATTTT. Amino acid sequence: CASSLGGTVTDTQYF.

Note on this clone: Other DNA sequences within the sample encode an identical CDR3. J is TRBJ1-5 and V is TRBV27, with D unresolved. The V gene's germline CDR1 is MNHEY and CDR2 SMNVEV (reference sequence). This CDR3 region has 12 residues. V was pared by 9 bases and J by 2 bases, with 8 bases between. CDR3 loop: CASRQGNQPQHF. The CDR3 DNA sequence: TGTGCCAGTCGGCAGGGCAATCAGCCCCAGCATTTT.

The chain links TRBV15 to TRBJ2-6, with 9 bases lining up with TRBD1. Germline CDR1 is LNHNV and CDR2 is YYDKDF (reference sequence). Trimming removed 5 bases from V and 0 bases from J; junction bases left unmatched: 14. This CDR3 spans 20 amino acids. This CDR3 is CATSGGVTGGINSGANVLTF. CDR3 nucleotides: TGTGCCACCAGCGGGGGAGTTACAGGGGGCATTAACTCTGGGGCCAACGTCCTGACTTTC.